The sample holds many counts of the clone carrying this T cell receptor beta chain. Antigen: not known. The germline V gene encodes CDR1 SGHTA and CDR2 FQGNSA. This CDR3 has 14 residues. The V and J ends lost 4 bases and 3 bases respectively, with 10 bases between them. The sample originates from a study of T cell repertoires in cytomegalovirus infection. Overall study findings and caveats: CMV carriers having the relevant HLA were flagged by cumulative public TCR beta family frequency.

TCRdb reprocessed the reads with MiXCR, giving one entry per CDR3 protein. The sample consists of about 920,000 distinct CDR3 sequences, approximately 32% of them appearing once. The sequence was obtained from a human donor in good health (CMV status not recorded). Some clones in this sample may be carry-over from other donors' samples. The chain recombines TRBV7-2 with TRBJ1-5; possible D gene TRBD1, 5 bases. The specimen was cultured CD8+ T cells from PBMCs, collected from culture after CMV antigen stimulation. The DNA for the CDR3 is TGTGCCAGCAGCTACCGGGACCACAATCAGCCCCAGCATTTT. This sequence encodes CASSYRDHNQPQHF.